The source of this T cell receptor beta chain is a study of cytomegalovirus exposure and HLA in healthy donors. General study points: Another analysis was done later, and it associated over 15,000 TCR beta sequences with HLA alleles at 0.05 false discovery rate.

The CDR3 covers 9 residues. Looked up from germline, CDR1 is DFQATT and CDR2 is SNEGSKA (reference sequence). 60 Vbeta and 13 Jbeta primers were used in PCR. The method was immunoSEQ multiplex PCR; TCRdb's version includes in-frame clones alone and lacks a portion of them. The sample has roughly 200,000 clones; 76% are singletons. This clone was seen a few times. Its antigen is currently unknown. A junction boundary mismatches the germline segment, possibly from a read error. The receptor comes from a man aged 18-30 years in good health and CMV-seronegative. The material sequenced was PBMCs. J is TRBJ1-2 and V is TRBV20-1; D unresolved. The CDR3 sequence: CSAYPELQF. CDR3 sequence (DNA): TGCAGTGCTTATCCTGAACTACAATTC.